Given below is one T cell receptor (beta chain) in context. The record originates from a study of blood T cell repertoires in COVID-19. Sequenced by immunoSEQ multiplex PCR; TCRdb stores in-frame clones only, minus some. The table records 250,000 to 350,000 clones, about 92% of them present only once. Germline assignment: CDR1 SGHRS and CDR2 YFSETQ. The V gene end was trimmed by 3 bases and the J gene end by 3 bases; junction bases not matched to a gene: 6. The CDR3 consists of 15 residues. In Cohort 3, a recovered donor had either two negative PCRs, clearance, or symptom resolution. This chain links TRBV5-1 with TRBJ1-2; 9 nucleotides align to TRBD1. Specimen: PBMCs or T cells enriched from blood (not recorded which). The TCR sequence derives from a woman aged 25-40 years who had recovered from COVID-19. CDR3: CASSSGTGIYYGYTF. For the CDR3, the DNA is TGCGCCAGCAGCTCCGGGACAGGGATCTACTATGGCTACACCTTC.